This TCR beta chain was sequenced during a study of cytomegalovirus exposure and HLA in healthy donors. The germline V gene has CDR1 SGDLS and CDR2 YYNGEE. This CDR3 region has 15 residues. Trimming took 3 bases from V and 8 from J, leaving 20 bases between them. 60 Vbeta and 13 Jbeta primers were used in PCR. As processed by the authors: Unique TCR beta chains totaled about 78 million in a later count, with roughly 11 million of them shared. Assay used: immunoSEQ multiplex PCR; TCRdb lists only in-frame clones, some missing. The D gene and trimming were derived from the DNA, and the V and J assignments and clone size from that table. The sample records about 90,000 clones, roughly 83% being singletons. A single count supports this clone.

Material: PBMCs. The clonotype comes from a man younger than 30 in good health and CMV-seronegative. The chain employs TRBV9 and TRBJ1-1, with a possible D match to TRBD1 (6 bases). CDR3 amino acids: CASSEEGGWQDEAFF. CDR3 DNA: TGTGCCAGCAGCGAGGAAGGGGGATGGCAGGACGAAGCTTTCTTT.